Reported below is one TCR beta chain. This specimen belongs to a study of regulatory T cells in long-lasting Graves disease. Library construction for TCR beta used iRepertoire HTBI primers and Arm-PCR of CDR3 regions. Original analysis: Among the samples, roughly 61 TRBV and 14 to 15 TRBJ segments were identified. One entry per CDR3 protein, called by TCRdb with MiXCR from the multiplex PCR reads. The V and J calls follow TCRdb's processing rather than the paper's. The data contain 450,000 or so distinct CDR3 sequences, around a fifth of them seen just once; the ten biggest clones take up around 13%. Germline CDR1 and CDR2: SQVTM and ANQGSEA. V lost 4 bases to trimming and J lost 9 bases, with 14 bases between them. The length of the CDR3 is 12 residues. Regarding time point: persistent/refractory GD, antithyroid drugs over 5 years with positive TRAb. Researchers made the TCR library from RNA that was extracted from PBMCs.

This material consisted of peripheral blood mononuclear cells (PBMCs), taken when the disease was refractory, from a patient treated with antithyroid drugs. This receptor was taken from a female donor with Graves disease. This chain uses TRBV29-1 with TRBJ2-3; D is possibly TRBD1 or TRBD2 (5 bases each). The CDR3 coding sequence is TGCAGCGTTGTAGTCGGGGCTAGAACGCAGTATTTT. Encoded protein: CSVVVGARTQYF.